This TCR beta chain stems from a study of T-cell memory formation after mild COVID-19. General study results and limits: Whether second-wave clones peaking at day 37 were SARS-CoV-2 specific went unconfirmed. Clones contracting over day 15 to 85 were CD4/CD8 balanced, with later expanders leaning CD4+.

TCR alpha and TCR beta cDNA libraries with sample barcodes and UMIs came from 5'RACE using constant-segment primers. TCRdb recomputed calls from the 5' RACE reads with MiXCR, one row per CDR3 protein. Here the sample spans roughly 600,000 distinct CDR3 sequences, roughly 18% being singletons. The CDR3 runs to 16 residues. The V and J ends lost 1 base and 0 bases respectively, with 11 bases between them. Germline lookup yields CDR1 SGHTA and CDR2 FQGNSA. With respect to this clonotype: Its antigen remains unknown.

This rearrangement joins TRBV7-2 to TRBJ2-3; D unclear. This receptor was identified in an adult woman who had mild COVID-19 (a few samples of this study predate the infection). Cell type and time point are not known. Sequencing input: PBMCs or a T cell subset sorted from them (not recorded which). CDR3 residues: CASSLVPVGSTDTQYF. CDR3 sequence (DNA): TGTGCCAGCAGCTTAGTACCAGTCGGGAGCACAGATACGCAGTATTTT.